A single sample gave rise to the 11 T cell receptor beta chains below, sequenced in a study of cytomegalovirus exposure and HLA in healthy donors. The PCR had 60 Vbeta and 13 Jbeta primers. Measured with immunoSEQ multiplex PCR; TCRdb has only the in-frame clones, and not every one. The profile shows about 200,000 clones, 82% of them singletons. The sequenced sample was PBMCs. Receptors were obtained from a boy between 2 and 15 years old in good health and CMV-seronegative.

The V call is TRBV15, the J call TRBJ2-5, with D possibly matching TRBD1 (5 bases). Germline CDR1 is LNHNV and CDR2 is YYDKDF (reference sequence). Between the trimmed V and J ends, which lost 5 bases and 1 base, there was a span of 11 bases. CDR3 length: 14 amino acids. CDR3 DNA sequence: TGTGCCACCAGCCTCCGACAGCTCCAAGAGACCCAGTACTTC. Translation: CATSLRQLQETQYF.

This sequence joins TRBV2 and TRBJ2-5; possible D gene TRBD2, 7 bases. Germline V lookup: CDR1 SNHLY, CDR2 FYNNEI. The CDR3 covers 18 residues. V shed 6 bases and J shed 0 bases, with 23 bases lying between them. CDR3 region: CASRKTGGPRWYQETQYF. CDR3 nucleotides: TGTGCCAGCAGGAAGACGGGGGGCCCACGTTGGTACCAAGAGACCCAGTACTTC.

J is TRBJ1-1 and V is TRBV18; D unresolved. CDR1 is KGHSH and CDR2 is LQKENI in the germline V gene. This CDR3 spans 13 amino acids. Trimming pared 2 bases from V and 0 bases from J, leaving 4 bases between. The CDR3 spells CASSPDMNTEAFF. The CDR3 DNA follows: TGTGCCAGCTCACCAGACATGAACACTGAAGCTTTCTTT. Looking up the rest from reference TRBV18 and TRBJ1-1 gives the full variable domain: NAGVMQNPRHLVRRRGQEARLRCSPMKGHSHVYWYRQLPEEGLKFMVYLQKENIIDESGMPKERFSAEFPKEGPSILRIQQVVRGDSAAYFCASSPDMNTEAFFGQGTRLTVV.

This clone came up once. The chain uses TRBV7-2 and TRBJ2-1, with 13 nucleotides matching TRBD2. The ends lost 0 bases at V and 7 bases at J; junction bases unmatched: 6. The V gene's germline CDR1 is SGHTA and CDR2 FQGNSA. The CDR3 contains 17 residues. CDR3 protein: CASSLAGGLAGRNEQFF. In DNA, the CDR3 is TGTGCCAGCAGCTTAGCTGGGGGACTAGCGGGGAGGAATGAGCAGTTCTTC.

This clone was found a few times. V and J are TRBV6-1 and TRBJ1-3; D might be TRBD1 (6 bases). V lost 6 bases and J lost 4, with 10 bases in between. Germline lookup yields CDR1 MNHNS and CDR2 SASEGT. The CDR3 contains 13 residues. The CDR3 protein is CASRLQGGNTIYF. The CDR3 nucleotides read TGTGCCAGCAGACTACAGGGAGGAAACACCATATATTTT.

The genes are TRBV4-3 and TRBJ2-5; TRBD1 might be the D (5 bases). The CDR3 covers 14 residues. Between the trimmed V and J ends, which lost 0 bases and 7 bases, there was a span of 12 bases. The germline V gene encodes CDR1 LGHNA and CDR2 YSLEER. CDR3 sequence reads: CASSQDQGLSTQYF. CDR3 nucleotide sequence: TGCGCCAGCAGCCAAGATCAGGGCCTGTCGACCCAGTACTTC.

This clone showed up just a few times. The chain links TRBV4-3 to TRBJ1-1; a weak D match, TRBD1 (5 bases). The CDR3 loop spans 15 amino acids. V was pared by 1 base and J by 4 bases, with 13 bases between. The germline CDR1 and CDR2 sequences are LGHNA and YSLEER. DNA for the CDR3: TGCGCCAGCAGCCAAGCGGCCTCAGGGCCCACTGAAGCTTTCTTT. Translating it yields CASSQAASGPTEAFF.

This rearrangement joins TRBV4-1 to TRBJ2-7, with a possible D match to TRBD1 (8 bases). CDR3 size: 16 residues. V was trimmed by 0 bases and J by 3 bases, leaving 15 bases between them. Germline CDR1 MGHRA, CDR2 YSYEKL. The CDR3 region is CASSQDGTGGVYEQYF. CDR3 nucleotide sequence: TGCGCCAGCAGCCAAGACGGTACAGGGGGGGTCTACGAGCAGTACTTC.

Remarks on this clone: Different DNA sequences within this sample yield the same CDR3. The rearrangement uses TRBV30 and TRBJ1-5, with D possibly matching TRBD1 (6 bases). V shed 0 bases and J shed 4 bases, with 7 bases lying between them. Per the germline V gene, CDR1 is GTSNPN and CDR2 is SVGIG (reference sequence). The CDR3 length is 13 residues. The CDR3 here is CAWSVTGNQPQHF. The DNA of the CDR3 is TGTGCCTGGAGTGTAACAGGGAATCAGCCCCAGCATTTT.

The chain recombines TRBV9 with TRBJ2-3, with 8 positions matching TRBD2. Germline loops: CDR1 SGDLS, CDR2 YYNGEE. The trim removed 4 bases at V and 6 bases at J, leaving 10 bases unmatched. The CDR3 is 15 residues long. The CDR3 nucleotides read TGTGCCAGCAGCTCGGGCGTGGGCGGGGGGGATACGCAGTATTTT. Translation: CASSSGVGGGDTQYF.

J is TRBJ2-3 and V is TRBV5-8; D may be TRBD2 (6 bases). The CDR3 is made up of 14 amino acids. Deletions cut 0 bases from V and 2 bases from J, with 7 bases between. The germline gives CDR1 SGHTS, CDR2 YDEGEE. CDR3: CASSLGTITDTQYF. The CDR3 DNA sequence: TGTGCCAGCAGCTTGGGGACTATCACAGATACGCAGTATTTT.